The 14 T cell receptor beta chains reported below all come from one sample, sequenced in a study of CD4 T cells in relation to SARS-CoV-2 and coronaviruses. Unexposed donor CD4+ T cells date from 2011-2018, before the COVID-19 pandemic. After around nine days of culture, CD4+ T cells were isolated. TCRdb's copy holds only in-frame clones and misses some; the assay was immunoSEQ multiplex PCR. The sample has 23,000 or so clones; 76% are singletons. These TCRs' antigens remain unknown. Input material: CD4+ T cells from PBMCs, cultured in vitro. Receptor source: a human donor in good health.

This rearrangement joins TRBV5-6 to TRBJ2-7; no clear D gene. V shed 1 base and J shed 0 bases, with 20 bases lying between them. CDR3 size: 18 residues. Germline V gene data show CDR1 as SGHDT and CDR2 as YYEEEE. The CDR3 nucleotides are TGTGCCAGCAGCTTGTTTGTTCCGGCCATACTGCCCTCCTACGAGCAGTACTTC. It yields the protein CASSLFVPAILPSYEQYF.

This chain connects TRBV5-4 to TRBJ2-5; the match to TRBD2 covers 13 bases. The CDR3 has 16 residues. Losses at the gene ends were 4 bases for V and 1 base for J; bases not matched to a gene: 4. CDR1 is SGHNT, CDR2 YYREEE, per germline (reference sequence). For the CDR3, the DNA is TGTGCCAGCAGCCGCGGGACTAGCGGGGTCCAAGAGACCCAGTACTTC. Translation gives CASSRGTSGVQETQYF.

The V gene is TRBV11-3, the J gene TRBJ2-2; maybe TRBD1 (6 bases). The V gene's germline CDR1 is SGHNT and CDR2 YENEEA. The CDR3 has 17 amino acids. Trimming stripped 2 bases from V and 4 bases from J, with 17 bases between. The CDR3 DNA reads TGTGCCAGCAGCTTAAGTATGGGTCGAGGGGGCACCGGGGAGCTGTTTTTT. Translation: CASSLSMGRGGTGELFF.

The DNA for the CDR3 is TGTGCCAGCAGCCAAGGGAATTTAGGGAGGGATGAAGCTTTCTTT. This translates into CASSQGNLGRDEAFF. The V gene is TRBV16, the J gene TRBJ1-1, with no clear D. Trimming cost V 2 bases and J 7 bases, with 17 bases left between them. CDR1 KGHSY and CDR2 FQNENV come from the germline V gene. CDR3 size: 15 residues.

The V gene is TRBV7-8, the J gene TRBJ1-5; D gene unclear. The CDR3 contains 15 residues. Germline assignment: CDR1 SGHVS and CDR2 FQNEAQ. Trimming stripped 5 bases from V and 6 bases from J, with 17 bases between. The CDR3 coding sequence is TGTGCCAGCAGCCAAGGAGAGGGTCGGATTCAGCCCCAGCATTTT. Amino acids: CASSQGEGRIQPQHF. Full variable domain (rest looked up from reference TRBV7-8 and TRBJ1-5): GAGVSQSPRYKVAKRGQDVALRCDPISGHVSLFWYQQALGQGPEFLTYFQNEAQLDKSGLPSDRFFAERPEGSVSTLKIQRTQQEDSAVYLCASSQGEGRIQPQHFGDGTRLSIL.

This chain connects TRBV21-1 to TRBJ1-5. TRBV21-1 constitutes a pseudogene. The CDR3 spans 16 residues. The CDR3 nucleotides are TGTGCCAGCAGCAAAGAATTGAGGTGGAGCAATCAGCCCCAGCATTTT. This translates into CASSKELRWSNQPQHF.

The chain links TRBV6-2 or TRBV6-3 to TRBJ2-3, with TRBD2 identical over 11 bases. CDR3 length: 17 residues. V lost 4 bases and J lost 2; bases outside the gene matches: 8. CDR1 and CDR2 from the germline V gene are MNHEY and SVGEGT. The CDR3 loop reads CASSSDSSGRLTDTQYF. Written as DNA, the CDR3 is TGTGCCAGCAGTTCCGACTCTAGCGGGAGGCTCACAGATACGCAGTATTTT.

The genes are TRBV6-5 and TRBJ2-7; 12 bases fit TRBD1. Trimming cost V 6 bases and J 4 bases; bases outside gene matches: 1. The CDR3 is 13 residues long. Germline CDR1 and CDR2: MNHEY and SVGAGI. The CDR3 here is CASRGQGAYEQYF. DNA for the CDR3: TGTGCCAGCAGGGGACAGGGGGCGTACGAGCAGTACTTC.

The chain couples TRBV18 to TRBJ1-2; tentatively, D is TRBD1 (6 bases). The CDR3 consists of 13 residues. V gave up 6 bases and J gave up 4 bases, with 12 bases separating them. The germline gives CDR1 KGHSH, CDR2 LQKENI. Here the CDR3 DNA reads TGTGCCAGCTCCCCGGACAGCGGCTATGGCTACACCTTC. Its translation: CASSPDSGYGYTF.

The CDR3 region has the DNA TGTGCCAGCAGCTTAGGGTTGTCGGGGGGCGCGGATACGCAGTATTTT. Translated, it gives CASSLGLSGGADTQYF. V is TRBV7-9 and J is TRBJ2-3, with D maybe TRBD2 (7 bases). Trimming shortened V by 1 base and J by 6 bases, and 17 bases separated the two germline ends. CDR3 length: 16 amino acids. The germline CDR1 and CDR2 sequences are SEHNR and FQNEAQ (reference sequence).

V usage is TRBV6-5 and J usage is TRBJ2-7; TRBD1 matches at 8 bases. Trimming took 8 bases from V and 5 from J; bases not matched to a gene: 8. This CDR3 has 13 residues. Germline-derived CDR1 and CDR2 are MNHEY and SVGAGI. CDR3 amino acids: CASQDRVGDEQYF. CDR3 DNA sequence: TGTGCCAGCCAGGACAGGGTAGGGGACGAGCAGTACTTC.

This chain connects TRBV5-6 to TRBJ1-2; perhaps TRBD1 as D (5 bases). The CDR3 has 16 residues. Trimming removed 3 bases from V and 4 bases from J, with 19 bases in between. The germline V gene encodes CDR1 SGHDT and CDR2 YYEEEE. CDR3 DNA sequence: TGTGCCAGCAGCTCTGTTACCGGGACGGCACTCTATGGCTACACCTTC. It yields the protein CASSSVTGTALYGYTF.

The gene calls are TRBV5-5 and TRBJ1-6, with D possibly TRBD1 on 6 matching bases. Germline CDR1 SGHKS, CDR2 YYEKEE (reference sequence). Deletions cut 4 bases from V and 5 bases from J, with 13 bases between. CDR3 length: 15 amino acids. The CDR3 bases are TGTGCCAGCAGCCCCATACAGGGCCATAATTCACCCCTCCACTTT. This translates into CASSPIQGHNSPLHF.

This chain connects TRBV5-1 to TRBJ2-3; TRBD1 is a possible D gene (5 bases). This CDR3 has 15 amino acids. With 0 bases removed from V and 1 base from J, the gap between germline ends came to 9 bases. Germline-derived CDR1 and CDR2 are SGHRS and YFSETQ. CDR3 DNA: TGCGCCAGCAGCTTGGAGGCAGGGCGCACAGATACGCAGTATTTT. This codes for CASSLEAGRTDTQYF.